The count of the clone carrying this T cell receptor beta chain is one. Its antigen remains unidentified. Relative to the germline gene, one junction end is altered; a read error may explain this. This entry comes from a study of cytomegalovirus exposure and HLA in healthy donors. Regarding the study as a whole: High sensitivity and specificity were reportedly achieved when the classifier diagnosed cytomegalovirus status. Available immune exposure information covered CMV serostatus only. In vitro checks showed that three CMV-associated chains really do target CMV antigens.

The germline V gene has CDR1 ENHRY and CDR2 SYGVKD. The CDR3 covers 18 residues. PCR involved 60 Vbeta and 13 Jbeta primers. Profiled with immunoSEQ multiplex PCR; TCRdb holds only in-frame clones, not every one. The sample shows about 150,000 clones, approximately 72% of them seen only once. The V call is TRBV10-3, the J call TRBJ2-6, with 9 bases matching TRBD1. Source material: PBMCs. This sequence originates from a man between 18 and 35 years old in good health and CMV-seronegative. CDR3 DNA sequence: TGTGCCATCAGTGGAACCGGGACAGGGATTGCTGGGGCCAACGGCCTGACTTTC. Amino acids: CAISGTGTGIAGANGLTF.